The sequence of this TCR beta chain was determined in a study of T cells after yellow fever vaccination. Study outcomes and limitations: The booster response re-showed most primary clones: more than 95% CD4, approximately 90% CD8. FACS-sorted repertoires might harbor abundant contaminating clonotypes from the bulk population.

This clonotype was found many times. Its target is not known. The CDR3 is 15 residues long. From germline, CDR1 is SGHRS and CDR2 YFSETQ. V dropped 2 bases and J dropped 8; count of bases not matched to a gene: 10. 5'RACE template switching produced TCR cDNA carrying a universal primer site and UMIs. TCRdb re-analysed the 5' RACE reads in MiXCR, keeping a single row per CDR3 protein. The table records about 240,000 distinct CDR3 sequences, 3.6% of them present only once. The sample consisted of PBMCs, taken 15 days after the yellow fever booster vaccination. This TCR was recovered from a man between 18 and 29 years old who received the YFV17D yellow fever vaccine. This chain uses TRBV5-1 with TRBJ2-1; TRBD2 matches at 7 bases. The CDR3, as DNA: TGCGCCAGCAGCTTAGGGACTACGGAGGTCCATGAGCAGTTCTTC. It is translated as CASSLGTTEVHEQFF. The full variable domain, with the rest looked up from reference TRBV5-1 and TRBJ2-1, is KAGVTQTPRYLIKTRGQQVTLSCSPISGHRSVSWYQQTPGQGLQFLFEYFSETQRNKGNFPGRFSGRQFSNSRSEMNVSTLELGDSALYLCASSLGTTEVHEQFFGPGTRLTVL.